One sample yielded the 31 T cell receptor beta chains listed below, sequenced in a study of blood T cells in healthy people across ages. Alongside a J-beta primer mix, a sample-barcoded 5' primer served in a second PCR lasting roughly 7 to 11 cycles. TCRdb reprocessed the 5' RACE reads via MiXCR and lists one record per CDR3 protein. The data contain around 690,000 distinct CDR3 sequences, roughly 50% of them singletons. Sequencing was done on a sample of blood. Source of these receptors: a man between 60 and 70 years old in good health.

The chain carries TRBV6-6 and TRBJ2-7; D possibly corresponds to TRBD1 (5 bases). Germline CDR1 reads MNHNY; CDR2 reads SVGAGI (reference sequence). Trimming took 4 bases from V and 2 from J, leaving 15 bases between them. The CDR3 is 15 amino acids. CDR3 DNA: TGTGCCAGCAGTTCTACAGGCTCCGCTACCTACGAGCAGTACTTC. Encoded protein: CASSSTGSATYEQYF.

The V gene is TRBV20-1, the J gene TRBJ2-7; TRBD2 aligns across 11 bases. This CDR3 region has 16 residues. Per germline, CDR1 DFQATT and CDR2 SNEGSKA (reference sequence). Germline trimming cut 6 bases from V and 0 bases from J; bases unmatched to any gene: 10. For the CDR3, the DNA is TGCAGTGCCTCGGGACTAGCGGTCATAGGCTCCTACGAGCAGTACTTC. As protein: CSASGLAVIGSYEQYF.

The chain has TRBV5-1 and TRBJ2-7, with unresolved D. Deletions cut 0 bases from V and 5 bases from J, with 9 bases between. The V gene's germline CDR1 is SGHRS and CDR2 YFSETQ. The CDR3 totals 13 residues. The DNA for the CDR3 is TGCGCCAGCAGCTTGGACCTTGGGCACGAGCAGTACTTC. Protein product: CASSLDLGHEQYF.

The V call is TRBV20-1, the J call TRBJ1-2; D unresolved. CDR1 is DFQATT, CDR2 SNEGSKA, per germline (reference sequence). The CDR3 spans 11 residues. With 3 bases removed from V and 10 bases from J, the gap between germline ends came to 12 bases. The CDR3, as DNA: TGCAGTGCTAGGACCGGTAGGCTCTACACCTTC. It specifies CSARTGRLYTF.

This clonotype has just a few counts. The J gene is TRBJ1-5, the V gene TRBV7-8; D is ambiguous. Germline lookup yields CDR1 SGHVS and CDR2 FQNEAQ. The CDR3 extends over 13 amino acids. Deletions cut 5 bases from V and 9 bases from J, with 14 bases between. DNA for the CDR3: TGTGCCAGCAGCCCCTCGGAGGGCAGGCCCCAGCATTTT. It yields the protein CASSPSEGRPQHF. Drawing the rest from reference TRBV7-8 and TRBJ1-5, the complete variable domain is GAGVSQSPRYKVAKRGQDVALRCDPISGHVSLFWYQQALGQGPEFLTYFQNEAQLDKSGLPSDRFFAERPEGSVSTLKIQRTQQEDSAVYLCASSPSEGRPQHFGDGTRLSIL.

The chain links TRBV7-9 to TRBJ2-1; 12 nucleotides line up with TRBD1. Unmatched junction bases numbered 9, after V lost 4 bases and J lost 8 bases. The CDR3 has 16 residues. CDR1 SEHNR and CDR2 FQNEAQ come from the germline V gene (reference sequence). CDR3 loop: CASSSNRDRGLHEQFF. The CDR3 DNA reads as TGTGCCAGCAGCTCAAACCGGGACAGGGGGCTCCATGAGCAGTTCTTC.

This clonotype was seen a handful of times. The rearrangement uses TRBV6-5 and TRBJ1-2; maybe TRBD1 (6 bases). Trimming removed 5 bases at V and 6 bases at J, with 13 bases between. Germline values: CDR1 MNHEY, CDR2 SVGAGI. The CDR3 spans 13 residues. The CDR3 region has the DNA TGTGCCAGCAGTCCAACAGGGATCAATGGCTACACCTTC. Residues: CASSPTGINGYTF.

In the case of this clonotype: Compared with germline, one end of the junction differs, possibly owing to a read error. This sequence joins TRBV7-2 and TRBJ2-3; D gene ambiguous. CDR3 size: 13 residues. Per the germline V gene, CDR1 is SGHTA and CDR2 is FQGNSA. The CDR3 DNA reads TGTGCCAGCAGCTTAGGAGAACACTCAACGCGGTATTTT. Amino acids: CASSLGEHSTRYF.

The chain links TRBV10-3 to TRBJ2-3, with D unresolved. Per the germline V gene, CDR1 is ENHRY and CDR2 is SYGVKD. Deletions cut 3 bases from V and 0 bases from J, with 10 bases between. The CDR3 runs 15 residues. The CDR3 DNA is TGTGCCATCAGTGAAACAGCTACTAGCACAGATACGCAGTATTTT. Its translation is CAISETATSTDTQYF.

This clonotype was recorded a few times. The rearrangement uses TRBV4-1 and TRBJ1-2, with 8 positions matching TRBD1. Germline CDR1 and CDR2: MGHRA and YSYEKL. Germline trimming cut 1 base from V and 5 bases from J; bases unmatched to any gene: 6. The CDR3 spans 15 residues. The CDR3 region is CASSQGRTGRYGYTF. The CDR3 DNA follows: TGCGCCAGCAGCCAAGGGAGGACAGGGAGATATGGCTACACCTTC.

This clonotype was seen repeatedly, ten times or more. The rearrangement joins TRBV20-1 to TRBJ2-5; the D is unclear. V shed 3 bases and J shed 2 bases, with 4 bases lying between them. The CDR3 length is 11 residues. Germline assignment: CDR1 DFQATT and CDR2 SNEGSKA (reference sequence). The CDR3: CSARGQETQYF. CDR3 coding DNA: TGCAGTGCTAGGGGACAAGAGACCCAGTACTTC.

This clonotype has just one count. This sequence joins TRBV11-2 and TRBJ2-4; TRBD1 aligns across 7 bases. Germline CDR1 reads SGHAT; CDR2 reads FQNNGV. This CDR3 is built from 14 residues. The V gene end was trimmed by 4 bases and the J gene end by 4 bases; junction bases not matched to a gene: 4. The CDR3, as DNA: TGTGCCAGCAGCTCCGGGACAGAAAAAAACATTCAGTACTTC. Residues: CASSSGTEKNIQYF.

The chain is built from TRBV28 and TRBJ2-5; TRBD1 aligns across 8 bases. Germline trimming cut 7 bases from V and 11 bases from J; bases unmatched to any gene: 9. Germline CDR1 MDHEN, CDR2 SYDVKM. The CDR3 is 12 amino acids. The CDR3 coding sequence is TGTGCCAGCAACCACGGACAGGGCAGGCAGTACTTC. This codes for CASNHGQGRQYF. The complete variable domain, with remaining parts taken from reference TRBV28 and TRBJ2-5, reads DVKVTQSSRYLVKRTGEKVFLECVQDMDHENMFWYRQDPGLGLRLIYFSYDVKMKEKGDIPEGYSVSREKKERFSLILESASTNQTSMYLCASNHGQGRQYFGPGTRLLVL.

The chain uses TRBV4-2 and TRBJ2-1; D is unresolved. V was clipped by 0 bases and J by 4 bases, with 13 bases between them. Germline CDR1 and CDR2: LGHNA and YNFKEQ. The CDR3 covers 16 residues. DNA for the CDR3: TGTGCCAGCAGCCAAGATTCCCCCGGATCATACAATGAGCAGTTCTTC. It translates to CASSQDSPGSYNEQFF.

For the CDR3, the DNA is TGCGCCAGCAGCCAAGACCGGGGGGCGGGCACAGATACGCAGTATTTT. It codes for CASSQDRGAGTDTQYF. The chain employs TRBV4-1 and TRBJ2-3, with D tentatively TRBD2 (7 bases). The V gene lost 0 bases and the J gene lost 1 base, with 11 bases spanning the gap. Per germline, CDR1 MGHRA and CDR2 YSYEKL. CDR3 length: 16 residues.

V is TRBV10-3 and J is TRBJ1-2; D remains unclear. The CDR3 totals 14 residues. Germline CDR1 ENHRY, CDR2 SYGVKD. With 2 bases removed from V and 8 bases from J, the gap between germline ends came to 15 bases. In nucleotides, the CDR3 is TGTGCCATCAGTGAGGCCTTAAGGTCGGGAGGCTACACCTTC. This codes for CAISEALRSGGYTF.

This clonotype was recorded only once. The chain couples TRBV29-1 to TRBJ1-2, with TRBD1 matching over 7 bases. In germline, CDR1 is SQVTM, CDR2 ANQGSEA. This CDR3 has 15 residues. The junction had 13 bases not matched to a gene; V was cut back by 3 bases and J by 6 bases. DNA for the CDR3: TGCAGCGTTGATCCCACGACAGGGAATCTAAATGGCTACACCTTC. It encodes CSVDPTTGNLNGYTF.

This chain joins TRBV20-1 and TRBJ2-3, with TRBD2 matching over 9 bases. The CDR3 is 16 residues long. After removal of 2 bases from V and 2 bases from J, the junction contained 8 bases not matched to a gene. Germline CDR1 and CDR2: DFQATT and SNEGSKA (reference sequence). This chain's CDR3 is CSARKGSSGDTDTQYF. The CDR3 coding sequence is TGCAGTGCTAGAAAGGGGTCTAGCGGGGACACAGATACGCAGTATTTT.

This chain connects TRBV7-8 to TRBJ2-5, with a weak D call TRBD2 (7 bases). V was clipped by 3 bases and J by 7 bases, with 18 bases between them. Per the germline V gene, CDR1 is SGHVS and CDR2 is FQNEAQ. CDR3 size: 15 residues. CDR3 region: CASSLGGLDQWTQYF. CDR3 nucleotide sequence: TGTGCCAGCAGCTTGGGGGGGCTCGATCAGTGGACCCAGTACTTC.

CDR3 DNA: TGTGCCAGCAGCCAAGAAAACCTCAGGACAGGGGGTTCCTACAATGAGCAGTTCTTC. Residues: CASSQENLRTGGSYNEQFF. V gene TRBV14 combines with J gene TRBJ2-1, with 10 bases aligning to TRBD1. Trimming removed 0 bases from V and 1 base from J; junction bases left unmatched: 9. The CDR3 loop spans 19 amino acids. Germline assignment: CDR1 SGHDN and CDR2 FVKESK. Full variable domain (remainder filled in from reference TRBV14 and TRBJ2-1): EAGVTQFPSHSVIEKGQTVTLRCDPISGHDNLYWYRRVMGKEIKFLLHFVKESKQDESGMPNNRFLAERTGGTYSTLKVQPAELEDSGVYFCASSQENLRTGGSYNEQFFGPGTRLTVL.

The gene calls are TRBV18 and TRBJ2-6; D call uncertain. The CDR3 runs 17 residues. Germline lookup yields CDR1 KGHSH and CDR2 LQKENI. The V and J ends lost 4 bases and 0 bases respectively, with 13 bases between them. The CDR3 sequence is CASSLEARVSGANVLTF. The CDR3 DNA sequence: TGTGCCAGCTCACTTGAGGCAAGGGTCTCTGGGGCCAACGTCCTGACTTTC.

In the case of this clonotype: This may be a read error, as it is one base from a much larger clone. The J gene is TRBJ2-4, the V gene TRBV3-1, with 12 nucleotides matching TRBD2. CDR1 LGHDT and CDR2 YNNKEL come from the germline V gene (reference sequence). The CDR3 covers 20 residues. V trimming: 0 bases; J trimming: 13 bases; junction bases outside the gene matches: 22. CDR3 in DNA: TGTGCCAGCAGCCAAGAGCGGTCACTAGCGGGGGGTGCCGACTACAATGAGCAGTACTTC. Its translation: CASSQERSLAGGADYNEQYF. Looking up the rest from reference TRBV3-1 and TRBJ2-4 gives the full variable domain: DTAVSQTPKYLVTQMGNDKSIKCEQNLGHDTMYWYKQDSKKFLKIMFSYNNKELIINETVPNRFSPKSPDKAHLNLHINSLELGDSAVYFCASSQERSLAGGADYNEQYFGAGTRLSVL.

V and J are TRBV7-9 and TRBJ2-4, with D unclear. V lost 4 bases to trimming and J lost 2 bases, with 12 bases between them. The length of the CDR3 is 15 residues. The V gene's germline CDR1 is SEHNR and CDR2 FQNEAQ (reference sequence). For the CDR3, the DNA is TGTGCCAGCAGCTCCCGGGTCGGACCCAAAAACATTCAGTACTTC. As protein: CASSSRVGPKNIQYF.

The V call is TRBV10-3, the J call TRBJ1-2; D is unresolved. Germline V CDR1 and CDR2: ENHRY, SYGVKD. V lost 3 bases and J lost 0, with 5 bases in between. CDR3 length equals 13 residues. In nucleotides, the CDR3 is TGTGCCATCAGTGATACAGCTAACTATGGCTACACCTTC. Its protein is CAISDTANYGYTF.

Here the CDR3 DNA reads TGCAGTGCTAGAGGGTCGAACGGGGGTAACGAGCAGTACTTC. Its protein is CSARGSNGGNEQYF. V gene TRBV20-1 combines with J gene TRBJ2-7; perhaps TRBD2 as D (6 bases). CDR3 length: 14 amino acids. From germline, CDR1 is DFQATT and CDR2 SNEGSKA (reference sequence). The V gene lost 1 base and the J gene lost 5 bases, with 15 bases spanning the gap.

This clonotype was counted once. The chain carries TRBV7-2 and TRBJ1-2; possible D gene TRBD1, 6 bases. Germline values: CDR1 SGHTA, CDR2 FQGNSA. The CDR3 totals 19 residues. With 4 bases removed from V and 6 bases from J, the gap between germline ends came to 30 bases. The CDR3 is CASSSYRRDNEPRNHGYTF. CDR3 DNA: TGTGCCAGCAGCTCATACCGCCGGGACAACGAACCTAGAAACCATGGCTACACCTTC.

CDR3 DNA: TGTGCCAGCAGCTTTAGGCAGAGTTATAATTCACCCCTCCACTTT. Its translation is CASSFRQSYNSPLHF. The chain recombines TRBV5-5 with TRBJ1-6; D is uncertain. The CDR3 has 15 residues. V dropped 2 bases and J dropped 4 bases, with 10 bases sitting between them. The germline CDR1 and CDR2 sequences are SGHKS and YYEKEE (reference sequence).

This chain connects TRBV20-1 to TRBJ2-4; D might be TRBD1 (6 bases). This CDR3 has 11 residues. The germline V gene encodes CDR1 DFQATT and CDR2 SNEGSKA (reference sequence). The V and J ends lost 6 bases and 7 bases respectively, with 10 bases between them. CDR3 in amino acids: CSALQGNIQYF. The DNA for the CDR3 is TGCAGTGCCCTTCAGGGGAACATTCAGTACTTC.

The V and J genes are TRBV28 and TRBJ2-7; D remains ambiguous. CDR1 and CDR2 (germline): MDHEN, SYDVKM. V was clipped by 6 bases and J by 0 bases, with 9 bases between them. This CDR3 region has 13 residues. The CDR3 reads CASSGQPSYEQYF. The CDR3 bases are TGTGCCAGCAGCGGCCAGCCCTCCTACGAGCAGTACTTC.

This clonotype was seen more than once but under ten times. The chain employs TRBV6-6 and TRBJ2-7; D is undetermined. Trimming shortened V by 2 bases and J by 2 bases, and 10 bases separated the two germline ends. The germline V gene has CDR1 MNHNY and CDR2 SVGAGI (reference sequence). The CDR3 extends over 14 amino acids. This CDR3 reads CASSYELGPYEQYF. CDR3 bases: TGTGCCAGCAGTTACGAACTCGGTCCCTACGAGCAGTACTTC.

Details on this clonotype: The junction differs from germline at one of its ends, possibly a read error. J is TRBJ2-7 and V is TRBV5-1; TRBD1 or TRBD2 may be the D gene (5 bases each). Near its end, the DNA agrees better with TRBJ2-1, so the J call may be wrong. Germline V lookup: CDR1 SGHRS, CDR2 YFSETQ. The CDR3 loop spans 15 amino acids. CDR3 region: CANSSGQGPYNEQFF. CDR3 nucleotides: TGCGCCAACAGCTCCGGGCAGGGACCGTACAATGAGCAGTTCTTC.